Reported below is one TCR beta chain. This record comes from a study of technical replicates of blood from a few donors. The CDR3 is 13 residues long. Trimming removed 7 bases from V and 4 bases from J, with 10 bases in between. Germline CDR1 reads MNHNY; CDR2 reads SVGAGI (reference sequence). Assay: immunoSEQ multiplex PCR; the TCRdb copy retains only in-frame clones and omits some. Here the sample spans about 70,000 clones, approximately 83% being singletons. This receptor was obtained from a human donor in good health. Some clones in this sample may be carry-over from other donors' samples. What was sequenced was PBMCs. This chain connects TRBV6-6 to TRBJ1-4; D is unresolved. In DNA, the CDR3 is TGTGCCAGCATACGGGGATATAATGAAAAACTGTTTTTT. Its translation is CASIRGYNEKLFF.